This T cell receptor beta chain was identified in a study of lymphopenia after photon versus proton radiotherapy. For this clone: Its target is not known.

This CDR3 is built from 15 residues. Per the germline V gene, CDR1 is SGHAT and CDR2 is FQNNGV. The V end lost 6 bases, the J end lost 4 bases, and 15 bases lay between the germline ends. Sequencing was performed with immunoSEQ multiplex PCR; in TCRdb, only in-frame clones are kept and a portion is missing. The sample records around 66,000 clones, approximately 86% being singletons. Findings of the study overall: Proton therapy kept repertoires fairly stable, unlike photons, which gained effector/memory cells. A bigger post-nadir fall in TCR diversity correlated inversely with survival time in deceased patients. Post-nadir diversity loss with photons came from oligoclonal expansion, particularly CD8+ Temra cells.

This chain links TRBV11-2 with TRBJ2-2, with D perhaps matching TRBD1 or TRBD2 (5 bases each). The specimen was peripheral blood, collected from a patient treated with photon-based radiotherapy. The receptor's source is a man aged 35 to 55 with gastric cancer. CDR3 nucleotides: TGTGCCAGCAGTCTTCTGAGGGGTGGCACCGGGGAGCTGTTTTTT. Translated, it gives CASSLLRGGTGELFF.